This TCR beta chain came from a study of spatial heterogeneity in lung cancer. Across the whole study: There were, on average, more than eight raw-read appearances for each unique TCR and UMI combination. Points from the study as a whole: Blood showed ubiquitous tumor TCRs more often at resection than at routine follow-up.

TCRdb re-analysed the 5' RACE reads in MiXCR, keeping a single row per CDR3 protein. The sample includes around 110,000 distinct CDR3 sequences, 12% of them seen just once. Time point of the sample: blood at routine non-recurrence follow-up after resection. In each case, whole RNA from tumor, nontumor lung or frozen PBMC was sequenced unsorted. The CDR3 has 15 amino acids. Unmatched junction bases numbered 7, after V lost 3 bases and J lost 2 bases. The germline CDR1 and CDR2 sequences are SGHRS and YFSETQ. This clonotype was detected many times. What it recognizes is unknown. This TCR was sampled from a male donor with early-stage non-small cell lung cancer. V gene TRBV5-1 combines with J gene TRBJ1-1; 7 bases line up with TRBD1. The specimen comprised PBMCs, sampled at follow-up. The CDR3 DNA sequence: TGCGCCAGCAGCTCTCCCGGGACAGAAAACACTGAAGCTTTCTTT. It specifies CASSSPGTENTEAFF.